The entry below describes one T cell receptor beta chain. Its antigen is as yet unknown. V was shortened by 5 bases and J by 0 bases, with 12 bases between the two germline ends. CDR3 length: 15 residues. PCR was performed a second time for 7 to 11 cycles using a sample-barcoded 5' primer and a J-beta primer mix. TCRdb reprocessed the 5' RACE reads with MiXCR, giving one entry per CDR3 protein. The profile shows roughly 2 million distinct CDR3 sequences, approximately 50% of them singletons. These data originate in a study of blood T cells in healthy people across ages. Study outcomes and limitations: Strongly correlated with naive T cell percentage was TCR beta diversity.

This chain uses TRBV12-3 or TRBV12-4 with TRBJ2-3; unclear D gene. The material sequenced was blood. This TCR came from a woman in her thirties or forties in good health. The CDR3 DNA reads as TGTGCCAGCAGTCCGTTGGGAATCAGCACAGATACGCAGTATTTT. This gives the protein CASSPLGISTDTQYF.